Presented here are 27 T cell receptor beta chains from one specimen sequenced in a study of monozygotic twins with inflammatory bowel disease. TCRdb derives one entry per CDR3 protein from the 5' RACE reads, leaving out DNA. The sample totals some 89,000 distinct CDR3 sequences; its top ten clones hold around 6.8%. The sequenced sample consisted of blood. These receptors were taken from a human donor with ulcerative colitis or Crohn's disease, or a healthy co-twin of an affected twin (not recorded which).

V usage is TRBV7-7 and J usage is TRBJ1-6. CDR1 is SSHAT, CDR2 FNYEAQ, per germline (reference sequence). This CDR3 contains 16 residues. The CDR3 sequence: CASTEREIGTSHCLHF.

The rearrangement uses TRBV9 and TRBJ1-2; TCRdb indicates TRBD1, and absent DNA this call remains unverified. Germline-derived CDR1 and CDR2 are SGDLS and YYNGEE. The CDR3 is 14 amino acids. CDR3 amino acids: CASSPTPGAGGYTF.

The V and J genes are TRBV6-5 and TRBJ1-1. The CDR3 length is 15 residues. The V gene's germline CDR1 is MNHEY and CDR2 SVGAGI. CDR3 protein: CASSYSVQENTEAFF.

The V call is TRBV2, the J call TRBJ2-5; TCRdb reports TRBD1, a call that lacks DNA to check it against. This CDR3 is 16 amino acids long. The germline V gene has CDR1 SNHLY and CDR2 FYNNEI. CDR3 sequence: CASSEDRGGNQETQYF.

CDR3: CASSPSRGTQYF. This chain links TRBV5-5 with TRBJ2-3; TCRdb outputs TRBD1, but without DNA this stays unchecked. Looked up from germline, CDR1 is SGHKS and CDR2 is YYEKEE (reference sequence). The CDR3 runs 12 residues.

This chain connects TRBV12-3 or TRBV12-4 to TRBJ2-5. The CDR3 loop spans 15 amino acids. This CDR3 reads CASSFMRHIQETQYF.

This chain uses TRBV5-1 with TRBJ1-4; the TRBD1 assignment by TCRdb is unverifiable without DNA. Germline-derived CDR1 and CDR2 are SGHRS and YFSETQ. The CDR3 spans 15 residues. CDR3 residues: CASSSPGQGIEKLFF.

CDR3 in amino acids: CASSLATGKMGLLAGETQYF. The V gene is TRBV7-2, the J gene TRBJ2-5; as DNA is missing, the TRBD2 call by TCRdb cannot be tested. This CDR3 contains 20 residues. Germline CDR1 is SGHTA and CDR2 is FQGNSA.

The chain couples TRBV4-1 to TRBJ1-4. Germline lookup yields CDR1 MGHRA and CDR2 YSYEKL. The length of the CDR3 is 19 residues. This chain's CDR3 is CASSRSRTTELATNEKLFF.

CDR3 sequence reads: CASSFAGNKQYF. This sequence joins TRBV5-1 and TRBJ2-3. Germline CDR1 is SGHRS and CDR2 is YFSETQ. The CDR3 covers 12 residues. Based on the CDR3 plus reference TRBV5-1 and TRBJ2-3, the full variable domain is KAGVTQTPRYLIKTRGQQVTLSCSPISGHRSVSWYQQTPGQGLQFLFEYFSETQRNKGNFPGRFSGRQFSNSRSEMNVSTLELGDSALYLCASSFAGNKQYFGPGTRLTVL.

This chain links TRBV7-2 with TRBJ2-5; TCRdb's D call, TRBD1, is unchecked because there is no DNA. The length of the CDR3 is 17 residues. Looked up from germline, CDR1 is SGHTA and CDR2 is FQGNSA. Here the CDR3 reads CASSLNRGLTGKETQYF.

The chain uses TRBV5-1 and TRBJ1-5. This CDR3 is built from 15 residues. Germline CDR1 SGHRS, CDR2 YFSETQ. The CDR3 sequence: CASSAGTNGNQPQHF. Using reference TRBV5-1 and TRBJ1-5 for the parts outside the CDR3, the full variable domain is KAGVTQTPRYLIKTRGQQVTLSCSPISGHRSVSWYQQTPGQGLQFLFEYFSETQRNKGNFPGRFSGRQFSNSRSEMNVSTLELGDSALYLCASSAGTNGNQPQHFGDGTRLSIL.

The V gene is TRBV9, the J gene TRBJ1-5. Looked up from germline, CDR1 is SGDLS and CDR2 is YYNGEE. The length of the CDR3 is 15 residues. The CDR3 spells CASSPSEDSNQPQHF.

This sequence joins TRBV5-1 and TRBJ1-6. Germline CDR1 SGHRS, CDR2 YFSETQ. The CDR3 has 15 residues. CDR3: CASSLGLTYNSPLHF.

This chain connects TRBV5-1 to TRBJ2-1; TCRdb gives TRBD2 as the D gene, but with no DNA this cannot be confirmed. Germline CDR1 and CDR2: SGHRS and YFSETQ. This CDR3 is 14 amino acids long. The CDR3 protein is CASKGTSDFNEQFF.

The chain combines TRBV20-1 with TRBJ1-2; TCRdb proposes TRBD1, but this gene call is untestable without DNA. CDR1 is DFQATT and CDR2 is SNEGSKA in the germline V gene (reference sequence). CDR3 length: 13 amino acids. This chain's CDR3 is CSAPMTGYYGYTF.

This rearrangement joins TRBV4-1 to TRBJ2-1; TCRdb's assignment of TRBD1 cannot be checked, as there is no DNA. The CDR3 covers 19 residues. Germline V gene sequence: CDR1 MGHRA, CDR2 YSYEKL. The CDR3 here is CASSQATPLIAGDYNEQFF.

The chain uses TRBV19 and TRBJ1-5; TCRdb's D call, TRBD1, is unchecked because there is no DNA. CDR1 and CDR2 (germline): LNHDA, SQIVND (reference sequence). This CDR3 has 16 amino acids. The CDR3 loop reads CASSIVGLTGNQPQHF.

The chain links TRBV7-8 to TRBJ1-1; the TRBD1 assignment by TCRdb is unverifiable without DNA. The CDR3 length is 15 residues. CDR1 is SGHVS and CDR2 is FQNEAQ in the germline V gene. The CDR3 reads CASSFDERTGTEAFF.

The CDR3 here is CSVEEGWGDGLFYEQYF. The chain couples TRBV29-1 to TRBJ2-7. Looked up from germline, CDR1 is SQVTM and CDR2 is ANQGSEA. The CDR3 length is 17 residues.

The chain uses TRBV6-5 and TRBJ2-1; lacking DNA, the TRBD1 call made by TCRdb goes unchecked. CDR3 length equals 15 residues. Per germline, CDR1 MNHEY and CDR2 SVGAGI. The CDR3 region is CASSYSGTDYNEQFF.

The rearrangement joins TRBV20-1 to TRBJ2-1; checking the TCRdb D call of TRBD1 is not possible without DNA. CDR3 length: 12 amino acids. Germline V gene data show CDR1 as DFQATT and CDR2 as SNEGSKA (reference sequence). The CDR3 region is CSVGTVYNEQFF.

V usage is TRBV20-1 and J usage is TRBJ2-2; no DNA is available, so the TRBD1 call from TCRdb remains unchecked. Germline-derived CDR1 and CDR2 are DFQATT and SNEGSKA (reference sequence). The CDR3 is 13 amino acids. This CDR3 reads CSVQGPGTGELFF.

This chain's CDR3 is CASSLAPSGGSYNEQFF. The gene calls are TRBV5-1 and TRBJ2-1; TCRdb lists TRBD1, though no DNA is available to test this call. The CDR3 is 17 amino acids. Germline assignment: CDR1 SGHRS and CDR2 YFSETQ.

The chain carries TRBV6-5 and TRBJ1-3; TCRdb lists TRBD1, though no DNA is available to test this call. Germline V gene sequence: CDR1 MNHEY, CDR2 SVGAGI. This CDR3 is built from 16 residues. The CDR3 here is CASSYSPGAVGNTIYF.

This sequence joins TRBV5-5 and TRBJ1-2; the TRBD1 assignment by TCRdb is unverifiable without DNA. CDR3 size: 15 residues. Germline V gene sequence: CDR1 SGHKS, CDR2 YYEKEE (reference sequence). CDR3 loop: CASSLRDTYNYGYTF.

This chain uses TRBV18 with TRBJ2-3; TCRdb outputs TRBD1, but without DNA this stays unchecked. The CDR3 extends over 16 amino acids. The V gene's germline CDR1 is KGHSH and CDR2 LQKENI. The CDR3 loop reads CASSPGTGVGTDTQYF.